The following is a T cell receptor (beta chain) sequence with its context. This record belongs to a study of T cell responses to AZD1222 COVID-19 vaccine. Clones were sequenced by immunoSEQ multiplex PCR, and TCRdb holds only the in-frame ones, with some missing. The repertoire consists of tens of thousands of clones, with around nine tenths occurring once and the leading ten covering more than 20%. CDR1 SGHRS and CDR2 YFSETQ come from the germline V gene. This CDR3 is 17 amino acids long. V lost 4 bases, J lost 2 bases, and 6 bases stayed unmatched. The chain employs TRBV5-1 and TRBJ2-3, with 14 bases fitting TRBD2. The clonotype was recovered from an adult in good health. The sample in question was peripheral blood, obtained on day 0 of AZD1222 vaccination. CDR3 loop: CASSPGTSGGHTDTQYF. In DNA, the CDR3 is TGCGCCAGCAGCCCCGGGACTAGCGGGGGCCACACAGATACGCAGTATTTT.